Here is one TCR beta chain with its context. Its antigen is currently not known. No base qualities exist here, and no much larger clone lies one base off it. The germline ends are 5 bases apart after V is trimmed by 2 bases and J by 4 bases. In the germline V gene (reference sequence), CDR1 corresponds to LGHDT and CDR2 to YNNKEL. Counted from cysteine to phenylalanine, this CDR3 has 13 amino acids. The CDR3 DNA has 39 bases and is translated from base 1. These data originate in a study of blood T cell repertoires in COVID-19 (dated by TCRdb to 2020 to 2022). A note on the overall study: Collaborator samples came from the United States, Italy and Spain and covered acute and convalescent phases of COVID-19. A freely available public database, intended as a resource for researchers studying the immune response to SARS-CoV-2, is where the repertoires were released. The dataset comprised deeply sampled blood TCRbeta repertoires from subjects exposed to, actively infected with, or recovered from COVID-19. Where available, HLA class I and class II types were taken from metadata supplied by the sample provider and were not determined by assay-based typing. Sample metadata almost always included a de-identified subject ID, COVID-19 status, age in years and sex. The material from the prospective study consisted of cDNA or gDNA derived from T cells, B-cell-depleted T cells, or PBMCs. The samples were drawn from the first 160 participants of the ongoing ImmuneRACE study and from more than 1,000 subjects provided by 6 global collaborators.

The immunoSEQ Assay, a bias-controlled multiplex PCR, was used to amplify TCRbeta CDR3 regions from genomic DNA. The authors' pipeline ran thus. The number of nucleated cells in each sample was estimated by amplification of reference gene primers within the assay. To quantify the absolute abundance of each unique TCRbeta CDR3 rearrangement, sequence reads were collapsed and filtered. For each sample, productive Simpson clonality was calculated as the square root of Simpson's diversity index across productive rearrangements. Here the immuneACCESS table is served through TCRdb, limited to in-frame sequences with V and J called. Missing clones are a known gap in these copies; in checked studies unresolved V genes cover under half, and the rest lacks a known reason. V and J calls and clone size come straight from that table; D and trimming were deduced from the DNA. Across this sample there are 180,000 or so clones, with 75% to 90% seen only once. The top ten hold about 7% of the sample.

On the study overall, not on this receptor specifically: The amount of clinical and demographic metadata varied by source and participant and was provided uncurated.

One collaborating source in Seattle enrolled patients during active infection and followed them longitudinally through the course of disease. Collaborating institutions collected whole blood in K2EDTA tubes following their own protocols. For TCRbeta analysis, collaborators shipped samples as frozen whole blood, isolated PBMCs, or DNA extracted from either of those sample types. Specimen: peripheral blood. The TCR sequence derives from a woman aged 35 to 49 with COVID-19, enrolled during active disease. The rearrangement joined TRBV3-1 (or the pseudogene TRBV3-2) to TRBJ2-2, with the D gene not clear enough to name. The CDR3 protein: CASSQSITGELFF. In nucleotide form, the sequence is TGTGCCAGCAGCCAATCTATCACCGGGGAGCTGTTTTTT.